The 23 T cell receptor beta chains below all came from one sample that was sequenced in a study of PD-L1 blockade in urothelial cancer. The time point was: pretreatment peripheral blood. Libraries were prepared by immunoSEQ multiplex PCR; TCRdb keeps only in-frame clonotypes and omits some of them. The sample lists tens of thousands of clones; 90% were seen once. The starting material was PBMCs, obtained around atezolizumab (anti-PD-L1) treatment. The receptors stem from a man aged 65-85 years with urothelial cancer.

The CDR3 loop is CASKRGQGSYEQYF. CDR3 sequence (DNA): TGTGCCAGCAAGAGAGGACAGGGGTCCTACGAGCAGTACTTC. This sequence joins TRBV6-5 and TRBJ2-7; 9 bases are shared with TRBD1. V was clipped by 7 bases and J by 1 base; unmatched bases: 5. Germline CDR1 reads MNHEY; CDR2 reads SVGAGI. The CDR3 length is 14 residues.

V gene TRBV7-3 combines with J gene TRBJ2-1, with 13 bases identical to TRBD2. V lost 4 bases and J lost 8; bases outside the gene matches: 8. The CDR3 runs 16 residues. Germline V gives CDR1 SGHTA, CDR2 FQGTGA. CDR3 loop: CASSWIGLAGVHEQFF. The CDR3 nucleotides are TGTGCCAGCAGCTGGATAGGACTAGCGGGAGTTCATGAGCAGTTCTTC.

A few counts support this clone. V is TRBV4-2 and J is TRBJ2-7, with D tentatively TRBD2 (5 bases). Per germline, CDR1 LGHNA and CDR2 YNFKEQ. With 0 bases removed from V and 7 bases from J, the gap between germline ends came to 13 bases. The CDR3 is made up of 14 amino acids. The chain's CDR3 is CASSQDAIGGEQYF. CDR3 DNA: TGTGCCAGCAGCCAAGATGCCATCGGAGGAGAGCAGTACTTC.

J is TRBJ2-1 and V is TRBV19, with TRBD1 matching 10 bases. CDR3 length: 16 residues. Germline V CDR1 and CDR2: LNHDA, SQIVND (reference sequence). After removal of 6 bases from V and 4 bases from J, the junction contained 9 bases not matched to a gene. The CDR3 region is CASRGQGGRAYNEQFF. CDR3 in DNA: TGTGCCAGTAGAGGACAGGGGGGGCGGGCATACAATGAGCAGTTCTTC.

The chain links TRBV10-1 to TRBJ2-5; 8 bases align to TRBD2. Trimming took 0 bases from V and 3 from J; bases not matched to a gene: 3. CDR3 length: 15 amino acids. Germline V gene sequence: CDR1 WNHNN, CDR2 SYGVQD (reference sequence). The CDR3 is CASSESSGRKETQYF. The CDR3 nucleotides read TGCGCCAGCAGTGAGTCAAGCGGGAGAAAAGAGACCCAGTACTTC.

V is TRBV9 and J is TRBJ1-3; 7 bases agree with TRBD1. Trimming at V came to 4 bases and at J to 5 bases, leaving 12 bases not matched to a gene. Germline V gene sequence: CDR1 SGDLS, CDR2 YYNGEE. This CDR3 comprises 16 residues. In nucleotides, the CDR3 is TGTGCCAGCAGCATTTACGACAGGGCGACTAGAAACACCATATATTTT. Translated: CASSIYDRATRNTIYF. Together with reference TRBV9 and TRBJ1-3, the CDR3 gives the full variable domain: DSGVTQTPKHLITATGQRVTLRCSPRSGDLSVYWYQQSLDQGLQFLIQYYNGEERAKGNILERFSAQQFPDLHSELNLSSLELGDSALYFCASSIYDRATRNTIYFGEGSWLTVV.

This sequence joins TRBV15 and TRBJ1-1; D is unclear. Germline V gives CDR1 LNHNV, CDR2 YYDKDF (reference sequence). This CDR3 has 18 amino acids. The V end was cut by 2 bases, the J end by 2 bases, with 21 bases between. The CDR3 DNA follows: TGTGCCACCAGCAGACTACAGACGCCGGGAGCCGAAAACACTGAAGCTTTCTTT. Translating it yields CATSRLQTPGAENTEAFF.

The chain is built from TRBV10-1 and TRBJ2-2; 7 bases align to TRBD1. The germline CDR1 and CDR2 sequences are WNHNN and SYGVQD (reference sequence). The J segment lost 5 bases and the V segment lost 1 base, leaving 7 bases of the junction unmatched. The CDR3 loop spans 16 amino acids. Written as DNA, the CDR3 is TGCGCCAGCAGTGAGTGGCAGGGGGATCTTACCGGGGAGCTGTTTTTT. Translated, it gives CASSEWQGDLTGELFF.

This clone was seen a few times. The rearrangement joins TRBV7-3 to TRBJ2-2; D may be TRBD1 (6 bases). Trimming shortened V by 5 bases and J by 6 bases, and 10 bases separated the two germline ends. The CDR3 sequence is 13 residues long. The V gene's germline CDR1 is SGHTA and CDR2 FQGTGA. DNA for the CDR3: TGTGCCAGCAGCCCTCAGGGGCCCGGGGAGCTGTTTTTT. Translation: CASSPQGPGELFF.

The chain is built from TRBV19 and TRBJ2-3; the match to TRBD1 covers 7 bases. V was clipped by 0 bases and J by 1 base; unmatched bases: 7. Germline CDR1 and CDR2: LNHDA and SQIVND (reference sequence). The CDR3 is 17 residues long. CDR3 amino acids: CASSIDFTGTGTDTQYF. As DNA, the CDR3 is TGTGCCAGTAGTATAGACTTTACCGGGACAGGCACAGATACGCAGTATTTT. The full variable domain, rest sourced from reference TRBV19 and TRBJ2-3, is DGGITQSPKYLFRKEGQNVTLSCEQNLNHDAMYWYRQDPGQGLRLIYYSQIVNDFQKGDIAEGYSVSREKKESFPLTVTSAQKNPTAFYLCASSIDFTGTGTDTQYFGPGTRLTVL.

V and J are TRBV11-1 and TRBJ2-1, with D perhaps TRBD2 (5 bases). Germline V gene data show CDR1 as SGHAT and CDR2 as FQDESV (reference sequence). This CDR3 has 12 amino acids. V lost 7 bases and J lost 8, with 12 bases in between. The chain's CDR3 is CASNSYGDEQFF. For the CDR3, the DNA is TGTGCCAGCAACTCCTACGGGGATGAGCAGTTCTTC.

The chain links TRBV7-3 to TRBJ2-1; D call uncertain. CDR1 and CDR2 from the germline V gene are SGHTA and FQGTGA. The CDR3 contains 12 residues. V was cut by 2 bases and J by 8 bases, with 7 bases left in between. The CDR3 DNA follows: TGTGCCAGCAGCTTAGATCGGTATGAGCAGTTCTTC. This gives the protein CASSLDRYEQFF.

This clone was found once. V gene TRBV29-1 combines with J gene TRBJ2-1, with 11 bases that match TRBD2. This CDR3 comprises 14 residues. V shed 6 bases, J shed 7 bases, and the junction held 8 bases outside the gene matches. Germline loops: CDR1 SQVTM, CDR2 ANQGSEA. CDR3 nucleotides: TGCAGCGTCCTAACTAGCGGGAGCAGGAATGAGCAGTTCTTC. It translates to CSVLTSGSRNEQFF.

This chain joins TRBV19 and TRBJ2-1, with 9 positions matching TRBD2. J was trimmed by 5 bases and V by 5 bases; bases with no gene match: 13. CDR3 size: 17 residues. Germline CDR1 LNHDA, CDR2 SQIVND (reference sequence). The CDR3 sequence is CASSFPTSGGWNNEQFF. DNA for the CDR3: TGTGCCAGTAGTTTTCCGACTAGCGGAGGCTGGAACAATGAGCAGTTCTTC.

Comments on this clone: One end of the junction varies from germline; a read error may be responsible. The chain is built from TRBV6-5 and TRBJ1-2; D gene unclear. The CDR3 length is 14 residues. Per germline, CDR1 MNHEY and CDR2 SVGAGI. In nucleotides, the CDR3 is TGTGCCAGCAGTTCCTCAGGACTCCCTATGGAGAACGCCTTC. It encodes CASSSSGLPMENAF.

The chain joins TRBV7-3 to TRBJ2-1, with TRBD2 matching 11 bases. CDR1 is SGHTA and CDR2 is FQGTGA in the germline V gene. CDR3 size: 19 residues. V was clipped by 4 bases and J by 1 base; unmatched bases: 12. The CDR3 sequence: CASSSTRGSGRGSYNEQFF. The CDR3 nucleotides read TGTGCCAGCAGCTCAACCCGAGGTAGCGGGAGGGGATCCTACAATGAGCAGTTCTTC.

The J gene is TRBJ2-7, the V gene TRBV11-2, with D possibly matching TRBD1 (5 bases). Trimming took 5 bases from V and 3 from J, leaving 14 bases between them. CDR3 length equals 14 residues. CDR1 is SGHAT, CDR2 FQNNGV, per germline. The DNA for the CDR3 is TGTGCCAGCAGCCGACCAGGGATCGGCTACGAGCAGTACTTC. Protein: CASSRPGIGYEQYF.

J is TRBJ2-5 and V is TRBV10-3, with TRBD1 matching over 11 bases. The CDR3 contains 15 residues. Unmatched junction bases numbered 4, after V lost 3 bases and J lost 4 bases. Germline V gene data show CDR1 as ENHRY and CDR2 as SYGVKD. CDR3 loop: CAISDGQGAGETQYF. CDR3 bases: TGTGCCATCAGTGACGGACAGGGGGCCGGAGAGACCCAGTACTTC.

This sequence joins TRBV19 and TRBJ2-2; 7 bases are a match to TRBD1. The CDR3 covers 14 residues. Germline V lookup: CDR1 LNHDA, CDR2 SQIVND (reference sequence). The ends lost 1 base at V and 8 bases at J; junction bases unmatched: 4. The DNA of the CDR3 is TGTGCCAGTAGTATAGTCGACAGGGCTGGGGAGCTGTTTTTT. This codes for CASSIVDRAGELFF.

The chain uses TRBV28 and TRBJ2-3; 12 nucleotides agree with TRBD2. Trimming removed 3 bases from V and 5 bases from J; junction bases left unmatched: 9. CDR3 length: 17 residues. Germline lookup yields CDR1 MDHEN and CDR2 SYDVKM. CDR3 DNA: TGTGCCAGCAGTTTGAGGCTAGCGGGAGGGGTTAGAGATACGCAGTATTTT. It specifies CASSLRLAGGVRDTQYF.

This sequence joins TRBV18 and TRBJ1-4; TRBD1 might be the D (5 bases). V was clipped by 4 bases and J by 5 bases, with 8 bases between them. The V gene's germline CDR1 is KGHSH and CDR2 LQKENI. The CDR3 sequence is 13 residues long. This CDR3 reads CASSQGKNEKLFF. CDR3 DNA: TGTGCCAGCTCACAGGGGAAGAATGAAAAACTGTTTTTT.

The chain is built from TRBV5-8 and TRBJ1-4; a weak D match, TRBD1 (5 bases). Germline CDR1 is SGHTS and CDR2 is YDEGEE. The CDR3 is 16 amino acids. V dropped 3 bases and J dropped 7 bases, with 19 bases sitting between them. CDR3: CASSSLLQASSEKLFF. The CDR3, as DNA: TGTGCCAGCAGCTCCCTTTTACAGGCCTCTTCTGAAAAACTGTTTTTT.

The chain joins TRBV10-3 to TRBJ1-2; a possible D gene is TRBD1 (5 bases). V shed 7 bases and J shed 5 bases, with 11 bases lying between them. Germline values: CDR1 ENHRY, CDR2 SYGVKD. This CDR3 is built from 12 residues. The CDR3 loop is CAITGGGYGYTF. The DNA for the CDR3 is TGTGCCATCACTGGGGGAGGATATGGCTACACCTTC.